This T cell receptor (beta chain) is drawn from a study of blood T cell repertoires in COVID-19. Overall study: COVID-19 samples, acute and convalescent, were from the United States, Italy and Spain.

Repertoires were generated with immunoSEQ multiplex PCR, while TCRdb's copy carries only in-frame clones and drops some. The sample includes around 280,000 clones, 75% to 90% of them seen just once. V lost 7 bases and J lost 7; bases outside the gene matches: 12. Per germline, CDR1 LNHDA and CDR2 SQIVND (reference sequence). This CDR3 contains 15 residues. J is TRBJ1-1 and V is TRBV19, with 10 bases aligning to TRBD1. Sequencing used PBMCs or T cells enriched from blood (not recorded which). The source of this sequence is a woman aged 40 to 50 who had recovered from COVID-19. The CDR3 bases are TGTGCCAGTAAGGGAGGGGGGACAGGGGACGTTGAAGCTTTCTTT. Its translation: CASKGGGTGDVEAFF. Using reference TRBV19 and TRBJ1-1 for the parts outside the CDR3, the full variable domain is DGGITQSPKYLFRKEGQNVTLSCEQNLNHDAMYWYRQDPGQGLRLIYYSQIVNDFQKGDIAEGYSVSREKKESFPLTVTSAQKNPTAFYLCASKGGGTGDVEAFFGQGTRLTVV.